The present entry profiles one T cell receptor beta chain with its context. Only one count was recorded for this clone. Its target antigen remains unknown. No base quality values were provided; no much bigger clone lies one nucleotide off. This record comes from a study of blood T cell repertoires in COVID-19 (dated by TCRdb to 2019 to 2021). At the level of the whole study: The collaborator samples originated in the United States, Italy and Spain and spanned the acute and convalescent phases of COVID-19. The prospective study material was composed of cDNA or gDNA derived from T cells, B-cell-depleted T cells, or PBMCs. The dataset comprised deeply sampled blood TCRbeta repertoires from subjects exposed to, actively infected with, or recovered from COVID-19. The repertoires were released in a freely available public database meant as a resource for research on the immune response to SARS-CoV-2. The samples were drawn from two sources: the first 160 participants of the ongoing ImmuneRACE study, and 1,200 or so subjects contributed by 6 global collaborators. Sample metadata almost always included a de-identified subject ID, COVID-19 status, age in years and sex. Where available, HLA class I and class II types were obtained from metadata supplied by the sample provider rather than from assay-based typing.

TCRbeta CDR3 regions were amplified from genomic DNA using the immunoSEQ Assay, a bias-controlled multiplex PCR. Turning to the authors' computational methods: The number of nucleated cells in each sample was estimated by amplification of reference gene primers within the assay. Sequence reads were collapsed and filtered to measure the absolute abundance of every unique TCRbeta CDR3 rearrangement. For each sample, productive Simpson clonality was calculated by taking the square root of Simpson's diversity index across productive rearrangements. The immuneACCESS repertoire file appears here via TCRdb, limited to in-frame rearrangements. These files lack a portion of the clones; in checked studies, under half of the deficit traces to unresolved V genes, and the cause of the others is not known. The V and J calls and clone size are taken from that table; D and trimming were inferred from the DNA. The table for this sample lists 250,000 to 350,000 clones; 90% of them were counted only once. The ten largest account for around 4.4% of the sample.

Overall results and qualifications from the work: Clinical and demographic metadata were provided uncurated, with the amount varying by source and participant.

Enrolling through a virtual design, the prospective study's participants ranged in age from roughly 18 to 95 years and lived across some 22 United States geographic areas. To assign participants to cohorts, the prospective study relied on clinical history that participants themselves reported in a screening survey and a study questionnaire. In the prospective study, whole blood, serum and a nasopharyngeal or oropharyngeal swab were collected from each participant by mobile phlebotomists. Additional blood draws and questionnaires over an approximately two-month period could optionally be provided by prospective study participants. Prospective study blood samples were shipped either frozen or at room temperature before DNA extraction. The origin of this receptor is a woman in her late teens or twenties with acute COVID-19. The sample taken for sequencing was PBMCs or T cells enriched from blood (not recorded which).

The nucleotide sequence is TGTGCCAGCAGCTTAACTATGGCTAACACTGAAGCTTTCTTT. Translated, it gives CASSLTMANTEAFF. Here the chain combines TRBV7-3 and TRBJ1-1, with the D gene not clear enough to name. The cysteine opens and the phenylalanine closes a CDR3 of 14 amino acids. The only DNA kept is the CDR3, 42 bases in frame from the first base. Via the germline V gene, CDR1 is SGHTA and CDR2 FQGTGA. Trimming takes 0 bases from V and 2 bases from J, and the germline ends sit 7 bases apart.